These 5 T cell receptor beta chains were sequenced from one sample in a study of cytomegalovirus exposure and HLA in healthy donors. 13 Jbeta primers and 60 Vbeta primers were used for the PCR. Method: immunoSEQ multiplex PCR; TCRdb's copy keeps in-frame clones and lacks some. Found here are about 140,000 clones, over 60% of them singletons; the top ten hold around 1.6%. The sample comprised PBMCs. These receptor sequences come from a female donor in good health and CMV-seronegative.

V is TRBV6-5 and J is TRBJ1-2; D perhaps matches TRBD1 (6 bases). The V end lost 4 bases, the J end lost 2 bases, and 11 bases lay between the germline ends. CDR3 length: 14 residues. Germline V gene lookup returns CDR1 MNHEY and CDR2 SVGAGI. Here the CDR3 reads CASSFGQLNYGYTF. The CDR3 nucleotides read TGTGCCAGCAGTTTTGGACAGTTGAACTATGGCTACACCTTC.

The V call is TRBV19, the J call TRBJ2-7, with 8 bases aligning to TRBD1. V trimming: 7 bases; J trimming: 5 bases; junction bases outside the gene matches: 7. CDR1 is LNHDA, CDR2 SQIVND, per germline (reference sequence). CDR3 size: 13 residues. The CDR3 spells CASTGQGANEQYF. The CDR3 DNA reads TGTGCCAGTACCGGGCAGGGGGCCAACGAGCAGTACTTC.

The chain has TRBV9 and TRBJ1-2; a possible D gene is TRBD1 (6 bases). Germline CDR1 is SGDLS and CDR2 is YYNGEE. The CDR3 runs to 16 residues. With 0 bases removed from V and 8 bases from J, the gap between germline ends came to 20 bases. DNA for the CDR3: TGTGCCAGCAGCGTAGCGATAGGGGGTATACCGGGGGGCTACACCTTC. Amino acid sequence: CASSVAIGGIPGGYTF.

This clone was observed once. The chain joins TRBV19 to TRBJ2-2; D not certain. The CDR3 loop spans 15 amino acids. The germline CDR1 and CDR2 sequences are LNHDA and SQIVND (reference sequence). V lost 7 bases and J 1 base, leaving 13 bases between the germline ends. CDR3 nucleotide sequence: TGTGCCAGTACCCCCCTGAGCGTGAACACCGGGGAGCTGTTTTTT. Amino acids: CASTPLSVNTGELFF.

Points on this clone: At one end, the junction sequence differs from germline, possibly due to a read error. The V gene is TRBV7-9, the J gene TRBJ2-2; D gene unclear. CDR1 SEHNR and CDR2 FQNEAQ come from the germline V gene (reference sequence). The CDR3 runs to 15 residues. CDR3 bases: TGTTCCAGCATCCGACCCCGACTGTACACCGGGGAGCTGTTTTTT. Translated: CSSIRPRLYTGELFF. Full variable domain (missing parts from reference TRBV7-9 and TRBJ2-2): DTGVSQNPRHKITKRGQNVTFRCDPISEHNRLYWYRQTLGQGPEFLTYFQNEAQLEKSRLLSDRFSAERPKGSFSTLEIQRTEQGDSAMYLCSSIRPRLYTGELFFGEGSRLTVL.